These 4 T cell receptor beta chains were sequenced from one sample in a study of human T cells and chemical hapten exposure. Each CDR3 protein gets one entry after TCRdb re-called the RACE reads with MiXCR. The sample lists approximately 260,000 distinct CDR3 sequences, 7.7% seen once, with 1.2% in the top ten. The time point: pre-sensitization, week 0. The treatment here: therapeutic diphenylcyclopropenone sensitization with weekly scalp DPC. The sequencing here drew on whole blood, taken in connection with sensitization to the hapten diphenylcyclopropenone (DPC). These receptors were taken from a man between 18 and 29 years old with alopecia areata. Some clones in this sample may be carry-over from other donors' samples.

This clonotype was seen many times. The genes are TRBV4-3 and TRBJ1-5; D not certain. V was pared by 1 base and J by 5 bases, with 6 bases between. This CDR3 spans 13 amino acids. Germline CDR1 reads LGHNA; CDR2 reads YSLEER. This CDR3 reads CASSQARHQPQHF. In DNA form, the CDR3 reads TGCGCCAGCAGCCAAGCTCGCCATCAGCCCCAGCATTTT.

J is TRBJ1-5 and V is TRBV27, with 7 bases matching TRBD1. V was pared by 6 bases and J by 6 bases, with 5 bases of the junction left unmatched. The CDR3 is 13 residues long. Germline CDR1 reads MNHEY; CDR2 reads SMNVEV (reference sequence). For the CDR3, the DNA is TGTGCCAGCAGCCCAGGGGGGATTCAGCCCCAGCATTTT. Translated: CASSPGGIQPQHF.

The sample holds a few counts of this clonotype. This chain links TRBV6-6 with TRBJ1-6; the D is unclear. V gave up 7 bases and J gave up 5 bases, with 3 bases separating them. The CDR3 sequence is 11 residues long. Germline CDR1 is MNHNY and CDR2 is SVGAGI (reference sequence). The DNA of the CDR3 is TGTGCCAGCACAAATAATTCACCCCTCCACTTT. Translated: CASTNNSPLHF.

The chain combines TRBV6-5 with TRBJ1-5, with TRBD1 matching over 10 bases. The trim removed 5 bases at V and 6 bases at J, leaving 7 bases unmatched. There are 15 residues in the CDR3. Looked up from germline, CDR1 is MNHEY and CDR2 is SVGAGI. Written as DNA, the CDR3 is TGTGCCAGCAGTCCAGAGACAGGGGGCGGTCAGCCCCAGCATTTT. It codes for CASSPETGGGQPQHF.